This T cell receptor beta chain was profiled in a study of fetal regulatory T cell absence and autoimmunity. Study background: Without clinical diabetes, IPEX patients showed exocrine pancreas autoimmunity.

The assay was run at survey level. Clones were read by immunoSEQ multiplex PCR, and TCRdb kept only the in-frame ones, dropping some. This sample has about 95,000 clones, with 72% found just once. About this clone itself: Its antigen is unidentified.

Trimming stripped 1 base from V and 4 bases from J, with 8 bases between. Germline CDR1 SGHDT, CDR2 YYEEEE. The CDR3 is 14 amino acids. Points from the study as a whole: Pancreas and cord blood did not differ much in TRB family usage. Pancreas TCRs were oligoclonally enriched versus cord blood, some clones over 85-fold.

This chain connects TRBV5-6 to TRBJ2-2; D unclear. This receptor was identified in a male donor with IPEX syndrome. Sample: pancreas tissue. The CDR3 DNA reads as TGTGCCAGCAGCTTGTTCTTAATCACCGGGGAGCTGTTTTTT. Translation: CASSLFLITGELFF.